The 29 T cell receptor beta chains presented below share a single source sample, sequenced in a study of T cells after posttransplantation cyclophosphamide. Profiled with immunoSEQ multiplex PCR; TCRdb holds only in-frame clones, not every one. The sample holds just over 20,000 clones, almost 99% seen once. Cells defined as naive were viable CD3+CD4+ or CD3+CD8+ and CCR7+CD45RA+CD45RO-CD95-CD27+CD28+. The specimen sequenced was naive CD4+ T cells sorted from PBMCs. The receptors were gathered from a man in his forties or fifties in good health, CMV-negative, and a related stem cell transplant donor.

The chain carries TRBV28 and TRBJ1-2, with 8 positions matching TRBD1. This CDR3 contains 15 residues. The germline V gene encodes CDR1 MDHEN and CDR2 SYDVKM. The junction had 11 bases not matched to a gene; V was cut back by 6 bases and J by 5 bases. CDR3 bases: TGTGCCAGCAGCCGTGACAGGGGAGGGGAGTATGGCTACACCTTC. It encodes CASSRDRGGEYGYTF.

The rearrangement links TRBV5-4 to TRBJ1-2; 8 positions agree with TRBD1. Germline loops: CDR1 SGHNT, CDR2 YYREEE (reference sequence). This CDR3 has 15 residues. The V and J ends lost 6 bases and 4 bases, in that order; junction bases with no gene match: 11. The CDR3 loop reads CASNQDRGPLYGYTF. The CDR3 bases are TGTGCCAGCAACCAAGACAGGGGCCCACTCTATGGCTACACCTTC.

The genes are TRBV28 and TRBJ1-4; D is unresolved. V was trimmed by 2 bases and J by 4 bases, leaving 11 bases between them. Germline CDR1 reads MDHEN; CDR2 reads SYDVKM. This CDR3 comprises 15 residues. The CDR3 sequence: CASSLNGRVNEKLFF. In DNA form, the CDR3 reads TGTGCCAGCAGTTTAAACGGGCGGGTTAATGAAAAACTGTTTTTT.

CDR3 nucleotide sequence: TGTGCCAGCAGTACCTTGAGTGGCAATCAGCCCCAGCATTTT. It yields the protein CASSTLSGNQPQHF. This chain uses TRBV27 with TRBJ1-5; D call uncertain. The length of the CDR3 is 14 residues. CDR1 is MNHEY and CDR2 is SMNVEV in the germline V gene (reference sequence). V lost 5 bases and J 2 bases, leaving 10 bases between the germline ends.

This chain links TRBV10-3 with TRBJ2-3, with 11 bases fitting TRBD2. The junction had 14 bases not matched to a gene; V was cut back by 11 bases and J by 7 bases. From germline, CDR1 is ENHRY and CDR2 SYGVKD. CDR3 size: 15 residues. The CDR3, as DNA: TGTGCCGCTAGCGCTTTAGCGGGGGGGATGAATACGCAGTATTTT. Its protein is CAASALAGGMNTQYF.

The chain carries TRBV4-1 and TRBJ2-5, with TRBD2 identical over 10 bases. J lost 5 bases, V lost 1 base, and 13 bases had no gene match. This CDR3 has 18 amino acids. Germline assignment: CDR1 MGHRA and CDR2 YSYEKL. The DNA of the CDR3 is TGCGCCAGCAGCCAAGGCTGGGGGGGAAGCGGGAGGGTTGAGACCCAGTACTTC. The encoded protein is CASSQGWGGSGRVETQYF.

This chain links TRBV14 with TRBJ2-1; the match to TRBD1 covers 7 bases. The CDR3 length is 15 residues. The V and J ends lost 0 bases and 6 bases, in that order; junction bases with no gene match: 5. Germline loops: CDR1 SGHDN, CDR2 FVKESK. The CDR3 nucleotides are TGTGCCAGCAGCCAAGAAAGGGGGCCTTTCAATGAGCAGTTCTTC. Its translation is CASSQERGPFNEQFF.

The chain uses TRBV1 and TRBJ2-7; TRBD2, the table's D call, was not compared with the DNA. TRBV1 corresponds to a pseudogene. This CDR3 is 17 amino acids long. The CDR3 spells CTSSQEESAGRSYEQYF. DNA for the CDR3: TGCACCAGCAGCCAAGAAGAATCGGCGGGCCGCTCCTACGAGCAGTACTTC.

This chain links TRBV6-6 with TRBJ2-5; D gene ambiguous. V dropped 1 base and J dropped 5 bases, with 11 bases sitting between them. CDR3 length: 14 residues. Germline CDR1 is MNHNY and CDR2 is SVGAGI (reference sequence). The CDR3 here is CASSYYLLVETQYF. The CDR3 DNA follows: TGTGCCAGCAGTTACTACCTCTTAGTGGAGACCCAGTACTTC.

V gene TRBV19 combines with J gene TRBJ1-2; no definite D call. The CDR3 has 14 residues. V was pared by 7 bases and J by 0 bases, with 12 bases between. The V gene's germline CDR1 is LNHDA and CDR2 SQIVND (reference sequence). In nucleotides, the CDR3 is TGTGCCAGTATTGAGGTCCCAGCTAACTATGGCTACACCTTC. Residues: CASIEVPANYGYTF. The whole variable domain, filled in from reference TRBV19 and TRBJ1-2, reads DGGITQSPKYLFRKEGQNVTLSCEQNLNHDAMYWYRQDPGQGLRLIYYSQIVNDFQKGDIAEGYSVSREKKESFPLTVTSAQKNPTAFYLCASIEVPANYGYTFGSGTRLTVV.

The chain is built from TRBV6-1 and TRBJ2-3, with 12 bases fitting TRBD2. This CDR3 contains 15 residues. Germline V gene lookup returns CDR1 MNHNS and CDR2 SASEGT. V shed 3 bases and J 6 bases; nucleotides not matched to a gene: 4. CDR3 coding DNA: TGTGCCAGCAGTGAGCTAGCGGGAGGGCGGGATACGCAGTATTTT. This sequence encodes CASSELAGGRDTQYF.

This clone was seen only once. The chain is built from TRBV10-3 and TRBJ1-2; the match to TRBD1 covers 9 bases. J was trimmed by 8 bases and V by 6 bases; bases with no gene match: 7. The CDR3 sequence is 13 residues long. Germline values: CDR1 ENHRY, CDR2 SYGVKD. The DNA of the CDR3 is TGTGCCATCAGCGAGGGACAGGGTGCCGGCTACACCTTC. It is translated as CAISEGQGAGYTF.

This chain uses TRBV5-1 with TRBJ2-5; 9 nucleotides match TRBD1. Matching the DNA end better, TRBJ2-7 makes the J call doubtful. Per germline, CDR1 SGHRS and CDR2 YFSETQ. This CDR3 is built from 17 residues. The CDR3, as DNA: TGCGCCAGCAGCTCACAGGGGGCGGCTGAGCCACCTGACGAGCAGTACTTC. Translation: CASSSQGAAEPPDEQYF.

The chain links TRBV28 to TRBJ1-4, with TRBD1 matching over 9 bases. This CDR3 contains 15 residues. The V gene end was trimmed by 3 bases and the J gene end by 8 bases; junction bases not matched to a gene: 7. Germline V gene lookup returns CDR1 MDHEN and CDR2 SYDVKM. The chain's CDR3 is CASSFGDRVKEKLFF. CDR3 bases: TGTGCCAGCAGTTTTGGGGACAGGGTCAAGGAAAAACTGTTTTTT.

This clone occurred once. V and J are TRBV18 and TRBJ2-3; 7 bases match TRBD1. Germline assignment: CDR1 KGHSH and CDR2 LQKENI. This CDR3 has 14 amino acids. V lost 4 bases, J lost 1 base, and 2 bases stayed unmatched. This CDR3 reads CASSLGQGTDTQYF. As DNA, the CDR3 is TGTGCCAGCTCACTAGGACAGGGCACAGATACGCAGTATTTT.

The chain is built from TRBV29-1 and TRBJ2-6, with D tentatively TRBD2 (5 bases). This CDR3 comprises 13 residues. CDR1 is SQVTM, CDR2 ANQGSEA, per germline. V lost 3 bases and J 4 bases, leaving 7 bases between the germline ends. The CDR3 DNA reads TGCAGCGTTGAGGCTAGCGGGGCCAACGTCCTGACTTTC. It translates to CSVEASGANVLTF.

The rearrangement uses TRBV27 and TRBJ2-3, with D perhaps matching TRBD2 (6 bases). The ends were cut back, 4 bases at V and 1 base at J, with 15 bases in the middle. Germline loops: CDR1 MNHEY, CDR2 SMNVEV (reference sequence). This CDR3 has 16 amino acids. CDR3 sequence reads: CASSSFGTVRTDTQYF. The DNA of the CDR3 is TGTGCCAGCAGTTCCTTCGGGACTGTTCGCACAGATACGCAGTATTTT.

The chain employs TRBV7-2 and TRBJ1-3, with unresolved D. Germline V lookup: CDR1 SGHTA, CDR2 FQGNSA. CDR3 size: 16 residues. Between the trimmed V and J ends, which lost 5 bases and 5 bases, there was a span of 19 bases. In DNA, the CDR3 is TGTGCCAGCAGCATAGGAGGATCGGACTTTAGAAACACCATATATTTT. It specifies CASSIGGSDFRNTIYF.

The rearrangement uses TRBV20-1 and TRBJ1-1; D perhaps matches TRBD1 (5 bases). Between the trimmed V and J ends, which lost 4 bases and 5 bases, there was a span of 8 bases. The CDR3 has 11 amino acids. CDR1 and CDR2 (germline): DFQATT, SNEGSKA (reference sequence). The CDR3 DNA sequence: TGCAGTGCTACCAGGGTTACTGAAGCTTTCTTT. Protein sequence: CSATRVTEAFF.

This chain uses TRBV5-5 with TRBJ1-1, with a tentative D call TRBD1 (6 bases). The CDR3 is 15 residues long. Germline values: CDR1 SGHKS, CDR2 YYEKEE (reference sequence). Trimming stripped 3 bases from V and 1 base from J, with 13 bases between. CDR3 coding DNA: TGTGCCAGCAGCTACTTACAGGGCACGAACACTGAAGCTTTCTTT. Translated: CASSYLQGTNTEAFF.

This sequence joins TRBV27 and TRBJ2-7; TRBD2 aligns across 10 bases. The V segment lost 5 bases and the J segment 2 bases; nucleotides outside the gene matches: 3. The germline V gene encodes CDR1 MNHEY and CDR2 SMNVEV (reference sequence). The CDR3 is 14 residues long. The CDR3 loop is CASSEREGAYEQYF. The CDR3 DNA follows: TGTGCCAGCAGTGAGCGGGAGGGGGCCTACGAGCAGTACTTC.

The J gene is TRBJ2-3, the V gene TRBV5-1, with TRBD2 identical over 13 bases. The CDR3 runs 13 residues. Trimming removed 6 bases from V and 9 bases from J; junction bases left unmatched: 4. Germline assignment: CDR1 SGHRS and CDR2 YFSETQ. The CDR3 nucleotides are TGCGCCAGCAAACTAGCGGGGGGGGAAACGCAGTATTTT. Its protein product is CASKLAGGETQYF.

The chain recombines TRBV7-9 with TRBJ2-1, with TRBD2 identical over 7 bases. This CDR3 spans 15 amino acids. Per the germline V gene, CDR1 is SEHNR and CDR2 is FQNEAQ (reference sequence). With V trimmed by 5 bases and J by 4 bases, 8 bases remained unmatched. CDR3 amino acids: CASSIGLVGYNEQFF. Here the CDR3 DNA reads TGTGCCAGCAGCATCGGACTAGTGGGTTACAATGAGCAGTTCTTC.

This clone has only one observation. This CDR3 reads CASSIPPGTASNEQFF. The DNA for the CDR3 is TGTGCCAGCAGTATACCCCCCGGGACTGCCTCAAATGAGCAGTTCTTC. The chain is built from TRBV28 and TRBJ2-1, with a weak D call TRBD2 (6 bases). Germline CDR1 is MDHEN and CDR2 is SYDVKM. The CDR3 has 16 amino acids. The V gene lost 5 bases and the J gene lost 7 bases, with 21 bases spanning the gap.

The chain joins TRBV7-9 to TRBJ2-1; 16 bases agree with TRBD2. V lost 4 bases, J lost 7 bases, and 10 bases stayed unmatched. Germline values: CDR1 SEHNR, CDR2 FQNEAQ (reference sequence). The CDR3 totals 18 residues. CDR3 sequence: CASSSPGTSGRAGNEQFF. The CDR3 region has the DNA TGTGCCAGCAGCTCGCCCGGGACTAGCGGGAGGGCGGGGAATGAGCAGTTCTTC.

This sequence joins TRBV28 and TRBJ2-7, with 8 bases lining up with TRBD1. The germline V gene encodes CDR1 MDHEN and CDR2 SYDVKM. With V trimmed by 5 bases and J by 4 bases, 7 bases remained unmatched. CDR3 size: 14 residues. This CDR3 is CASSVQGGYYEQYF. CDR3 nucleotides: TGTGCCAGCAGTGTACAGGGGGGCTATTACGAGCAGTACTTC.

The chain couples TRBV10-3 to TRBJ2-2, with D tentatively TRBD1 (6 bases). V gave up 2 bases and J gave up 7 bases, with 14 bases separating them. The CDR3 is 15 amino acids. In germline, CDR1 is ENHRY, CDR2 SYGVKD. CDR3 DNA sequence: TGTGCCATCAGTGAGGGTAGACAGGCGGGCGGGGAGCTGTTTTTT. It encodes CAISEGRQAGGELFF.

The chain has TRBV11-3 and TRBJ1-1; weak D call: TRBD1 (6 bases). Per germline, CDR1 SGHNT and CDR2 YENEEA. This CDR3 spans 14 amino acids. The V gene lost 0 bases and the J gene lost 6 bases, with 11 bases spanning the gap. The DNA of the CDR3 is TGTGCCAGCAGCTTAGATGCAACAGGGCCTGAAGCTTTCTTT. Its translation is CASSLDATGPEAFF.

The chain carries TRBV4-3 and TRBJ2-2; 9 nucleotides align to TRBD1. The germline V gene has CDR1 LGHNA and CDR2 YSLEER. The CDR3 consists of 15 residues. V lost 4 bases and J lost 5; bases outside the gene matches: 5. CDR3 in DNA: TGCGCCAGCAGCCGAGACAGGGGGGTAACCGGGGAGCTGTTTTTT. This codes for CASSRDRGVTGELFF.